This T cell receptor (beta chain) was recovered during a study of T cells after yellow fever vaccination. TCRdb re-analysed the 5' RACE reads in MiXCR, keeping a single row per CDR3 protein. Found here are roughly 340,000 distinct CDR3 sequences, 8.5% to 10% of them singletons; the top ten hold 18%. The sample here was PBMCs, taken on the day of the first yellow fever vaccination. This TCR derives from a man younger than 35 who received the YFV17D yellow fever vaccine.

CDR3 loop: CASSQNGQSTDTQYF. The CDR3, as DNA: TGCGCCAGCAGCCAGAACGGACAGAGCACAGATACGCAGTATTTT. V is TRBV5-1 and J is TRBJ2-3; a possible D gene is TRBD1 (6 bases). With 4 bases removed from V and 0 bases from J, the gap between germline ends came to 12 bases. The germline CDR1 and CDR2 sequences are SGHRS and YFSETQ. This CDR3 spans 15 amino acids. Full variable domain (outside the CDR3, taken from reference TRBV5-1 and TRBJ2-3): KAGVTQTPRYLIKTRGQQVTLSCSPISGHRSVSWYQQTPGQGLQFLFEYFSETQRNKGNFPGRFSGRQFSNSRSEMNVSTLELGDSALYLCASSQNGQSTDTQYFGPGTRLTVL.